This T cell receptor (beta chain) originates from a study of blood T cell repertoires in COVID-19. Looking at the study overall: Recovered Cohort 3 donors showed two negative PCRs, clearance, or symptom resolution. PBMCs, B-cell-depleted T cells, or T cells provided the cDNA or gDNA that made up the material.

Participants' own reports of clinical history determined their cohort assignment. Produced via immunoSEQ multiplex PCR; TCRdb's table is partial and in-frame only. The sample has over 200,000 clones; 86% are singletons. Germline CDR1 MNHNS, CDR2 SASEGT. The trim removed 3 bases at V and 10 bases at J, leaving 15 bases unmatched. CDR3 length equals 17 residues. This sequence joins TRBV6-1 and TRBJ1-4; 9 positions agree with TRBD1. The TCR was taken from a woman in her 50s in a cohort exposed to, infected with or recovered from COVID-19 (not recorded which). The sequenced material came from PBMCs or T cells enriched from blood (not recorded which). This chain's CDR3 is CASSDRHRGRGDVKLFF. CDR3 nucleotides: TGTGCCAGCAGTGATAGACACAGGGGGCGGGGGGACGTAAAACTGTTTTTT.